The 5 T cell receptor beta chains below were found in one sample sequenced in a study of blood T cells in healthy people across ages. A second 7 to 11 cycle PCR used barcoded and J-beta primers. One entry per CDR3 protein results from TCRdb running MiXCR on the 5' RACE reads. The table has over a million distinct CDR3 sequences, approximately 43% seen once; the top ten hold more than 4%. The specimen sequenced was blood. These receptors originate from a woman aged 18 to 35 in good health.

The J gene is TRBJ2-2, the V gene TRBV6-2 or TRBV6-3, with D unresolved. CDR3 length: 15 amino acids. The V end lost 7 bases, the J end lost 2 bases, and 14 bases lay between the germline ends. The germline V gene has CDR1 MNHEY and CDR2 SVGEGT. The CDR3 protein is CASKPWASNTGELFF. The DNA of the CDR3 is TGTGCCAGCAAACCCTGGGCTAGTAACACCGGGGAGCTGTTTTTT.

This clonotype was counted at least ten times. The CDR3 bases are TGCGCCAGCAGCCCGCTGACAGGCACAGATACGCAGTATTTT. Protein sequence: CASSPLTGTDTQYF. The chain links TRBV5-1 to TRBJ2-3; TRBD1 might be the D (5 bases). The CDR3 is 14 amino acids. CDR1 SGHRS and CDR2 YFSETQ come from the germline V gene. The V end lost 4 bases, the J end lost 1 base, and 10 bases lay between the germline ends.

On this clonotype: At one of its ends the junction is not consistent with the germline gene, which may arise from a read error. CDR3 in DNA: TGTGCCGGCAGTGAAGGAGAGGATGAAAAACTGTTTTTT. As protein: CAGSEGEDEKLFF. The V and J genes are TRBV6-1 and TRBJ1-4; D gene ambiguous. The V gene's germline CDR1 is MNHNS and CDR2 SASEGT. The CDR3 sequence is 13 residues long.

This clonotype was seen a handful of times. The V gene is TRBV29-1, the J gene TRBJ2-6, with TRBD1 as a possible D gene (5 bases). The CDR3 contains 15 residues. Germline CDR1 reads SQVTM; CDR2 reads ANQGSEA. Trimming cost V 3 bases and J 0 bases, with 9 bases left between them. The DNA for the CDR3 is TGCAGCGTTGATAACGACAGCTCTGGGGCCAACGTCCTGACTTTC. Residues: CSVDNDSSGANVLTF.

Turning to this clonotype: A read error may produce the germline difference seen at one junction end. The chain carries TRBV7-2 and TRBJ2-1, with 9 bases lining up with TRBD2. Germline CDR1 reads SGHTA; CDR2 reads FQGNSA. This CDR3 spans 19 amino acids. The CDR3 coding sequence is TGTGCCAGCAGCTACCAGTTGGGGGTTAGCGGGAGTTTCTACAATGGGCAGTTCTTC. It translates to CASSYQLGVSGSFYNGQFF.